This TCR beta chain appears in the sequencing data of a study of shared clonotypes between healthy human individuals. This clone was seen just once. Repertoires were generated with immunoSEQ multiplex PCR, while TCRdb's copy carries only in-frame clones and drops some. The sample records roughly 720,000 clones, about nine tenths being singletons. Each CD8 memory set brought CD45RO+ cells together with CCR7-negative CD45RA+ TemRA cells. This clonotype was obtained from a man aged 18 to 29 in good health. Some clones in this sample may be carry-over from other donors' samples. Material: memory CD8+ T cells from PBMCs. Subset described: CD45RO+ cells pooled with CCR7-negative TemRA cells.

CDR3 DNA sequence: TGTGCCAGCAGCTTACGTCACGGGATAGGCACCATATATTTT. Residues: CASSLRHGIGTIYF. The chain carries TRBV7-8 and TRBJ1-3; D remains ambiguous. Between the trimmed V and J ends, which lost 2 bases and 9 bases, there was a span of 14 bases. The CDR3 totals 14 residues. The germline gives CDR1 SGHVS, CDR2 FQNEAQ.